Listed here are 22 T cell receptor beta chains from one sample, sequenced in a study of shared T cell receptors in the human thymus. Profiled with immunoSEQ multiplex PCR; TCRdb holds only in-frame clones, not every one. The sample records some 760,000 clones, 80% to 90% being singletons. This same sample was also taken into another study, of human thymus T cells.

The source material was thymocytes. The receptors were gathered from a girl younger than two with a congenital heart defect.

The V and J genes are TRBV9 and TRBJ2-1; 7 nucleotides agree with TRBD1. This CDR3 has 15 residues. Trimming removed 3 bases from V and 8 bases from J; junction bases left unmatched: 11. Germline CDR1 reads SGDLS; CDR2 reads YYNGEE. As DNA, the CDR3 is TGTGCCAGCAGCGCCCGGACAGGTGAAGGCGATGAGCAGTTCTTC. Its protein is CASSARTGEGDEQFF.

CDR3 coding DNA: TGCGCCAGCAGGAACAGGGGGACTGAAGCTTTCTTT. It is translated as CASRNRGTEAFF. The gene calls are TRBV5-1 and TRBJ1-1, with TRBD1 identical over 8 bases. The CDR3 is 12 amino acids. Germline loops: CDR1 SGHRS, CDR2 YFSETQ. V shed 5 bases and J 5 bases; nucleotides not matched to a gene: 2.

The genes are TRBV7-9 and TRBJ2-7, with 11 bases fitting TRBD2. The CDR3 has 15 amino acids. V was clipped by 3 bases and J by 5 bases; unmatched bases: 6. From germline, CDR1 is SEHNR and CDR2 FQNEAQ (reference sequence). The chain's CDR3 is CASSFPGLAVHEQYF. The CDR3 coding sequence is TGTGCCAGCAGCTTTCCGGGACTAGCGGTTCACGAGCAGTACTTC. The full variable domain, with the rest looked up from reference TRBV7-9 and TRBJ2-7, is DTGVSQNPRHKITKRGQNVTFRCDPISEHNRLYWYRQTLGQGPEFLTYFQNEAQLEKSRLLSDRFSAERPKGSFSTLEIQRTEQGDSAMYLCASSFPGLAVHEQYFGPGTRLTVT.

This clone has more than one count but fewer than ten. The rearrangement links TRBV6-5 to TRBJ2-7, with D possibly being TRBD1 (5 bases). The CDR3 runs 12 residues. CDR1 and CDR2 from the germline V gene are MNHEY and SVGAGI. V gave up 4 bases and J gave up 6 bases, with 10 bases separating them. CDR3 sequence: CASSLPGFEQYF. The CDR3 DNA reads as TGTGCCAGCAGTTTGCCAGGGTTCGAGCAGTACTTC.

The chain's CDR3 is CASSLQYADTQYF. The CDR3 DNA follows: TGCGCCAGCAGCTTGCAATACGCGGATACGCAGTATTTT. The chain uses TRBV5-1 and TRBJ2-3, with unresolved D. This CDR3 has 13 residues. CDR1 and CDR2 (germline): SGHRS, YFSETQ. Trimming took off 1 base at V and 6 bases at J, with 9 bases between the two ends.

The chain joins TRBV9 to TRBJ2-3; 8 bases fit TRBD2. The CDR3 is 17 amino acids. V lost 0 bases, J lost 1 base, and 7 bases stayed unmatched. The germline CDR1 and CDR2 sequences are SGDLS and YYNGEE. The chain's CDR3 is CASSVDRAAGGTDTQYF. Here the CDR3 DNA reads TGTGCCAGCAGCGTAGATCGGGCAGCGGGGGGCACAGATACGCAGTATTTT.

The V call is TRBV2, the J call TRBJ2-4, with 8 nucleotides matching TRBD2. There are 19 residues in the CDR3. Germline-derived CDR1 and CDR2 are SNHLY and FYNNEI. The trim removed 1 base at V and 1 base at J, leaving 12 bases unmatched. The CDR3 DNA reads as TGTGCCAGCAGTGAAGTGGGTGCCAGCGGGGGTGGGGCCAAAAACATTCAGTACTTC. As protein: CASSEVGASGGGAKNIQYF.

The chain carries TRBV6-1 and TRBJ2-1, with D uncertain. V lost 2 bases to trimming and J lost 5 bases, with 10 bases between them. This CDR3 has 14 amino acids. Germline CDR1 and CDR2: MNHNS and SASEGT. The CDR3 sequence is CASSERNSHNEQFF. The CDR3 DNA reads as TGTGCCAGCAGTGAACGGAACAGCCACAATGAGCAGTTCTTC.

This rearrangement joins TRBV11-1 to TRBJ1-3; 7 positions match TRBD1. The CDR3 is 14 residues long. The J segment lost 4 bases and the V segment lost 5 bases, leaving 5 bases of the junction unmatched. In germline, CDR1 is SGHAT, CDR2 FQDESV (reference sequence). The chain's CDR3 is CASSQGTVGNTIYF. The CDR3 nucleotides read TGTGCCAGCAGCCAAGGGACAGTGGGAAACACCATATATTTT.

This chain uses TRBV28 with TRBJ1-2; D may be TRBD1 (5 bases). This CDR3 is 9 amino acids long. The germline gives CDR1 MDHEN, CDR2 SYDVKM. CDR3 region: CAAGGGYTF. Here the CDR3 DNA reads TGTGCGGCGGGGGGTGGATACACCTTC.

The chain is built from TRBV5-1 and TRBJ2-1, with TRBD1 matching 7 bases. Germline CDR1 reads SGHRS; CDR2 reads YFSETQ. Trimming cost V 0 bases and J 4 bases; bases outside gene matches: 4. The CDR3 is 15 residues long. CDR3 in amino acids: CASSLAWGQYNEQFF. CDR3 in DNA: TGCGCCAGCAGCTTGGCTTGGGGACAGTACAATGAGCAGTTCTTC.

The chain has TRBV4-2 and TRBJ2-1; no clear D. Germline V gene lookup returns CDR1 LGHNA and CDR2 YNFKEQ. The CDR3 loop spans 17 amino acids. V was cut by 0 bases and J by 5 bases, with 17 bases left in between. The CDR3: CASSQDPGPGGNNEQFF. As DNA, the CDR3 is TGTGCCAGCAGCCAAGATCCGGGTCCCGGCGGTAACAATGAGCAGTTCTTC.

The rearrangement uses TRBV11-2 and TRBJ2-5; a weak D match, TRBD1 (6 bases). CDR1 and CDR2 from the germline V gene are SGHAT and FQNNGV. The CDR3 contains 16 residues. V gave up 7 bases and J gave up 0 bases, with 18 bases separating them. The CDR3 loop reads CASTSSSQGDQETQYF. The CDR3 DNA reads TGTGCCAGCACCTCCTCATCACAGGGAGACCAAGAGACCCAGTACTTC.

This clone has only one observation. The chain carries TRBV28 and TRBJ1-5; TRBD1 might be the D (6 bases). The V end lost 3 bases, the J end lost 7 bases, and 16 bases lay between the germline ends. Germline V gene data show CDR1 as MDHEN and CDR2 as SYDVKM. This CDR3 is 15 amino acids long. CDR3 in amino acids: CASSFIQGRGQPQHF. DNA for the CDR3: TGTGCCAGCAGTTTCATCCAGGGTAGGGGGCAGCCCCAGCATTTT.

This chain links TRBV27 with TRBJ2-5, with TRBD2 identical over 13 bases. From germline, CDR1 is MNHEY and CDR2 SMNVEV (reference sequence). V gave up 6 bases and J gave up 4 bases; unmatched junction bases: 5. The CDR3 extends over 15 amino acids. The CDR3 region is CASRRLAGGGETQYF. The CDR3 DNA reads TGTGCCAGCAGACGACTAGCGGGGGGCGGAGAGACCCAGTACTTC.

This sequence joins TRBV27 and TRBJ1-5, with 7 bases identical to TRBD1. The CDR3 has 17 residues. CDR1 MNHEY and CDR2 SMNVEV come from the germline V gene (reference sequence). V lost 2 bases and J lost 0; bases outside the gene matches: 7. In nucleotides, the CDR3 is TGTGCCAGCAGTTTACGACAGGGCCTGAATAGCAATCAGCCCCAGCATTTT. Translating it yields CASSLRQGLNSNQPQHF.

The chain carries TRBV29-1 and TRBJ2-7; 12 bases align to TRBD2. Germline V lookup: CDR1 SQVTM, CDR2 ANQGSEA. This CDR3 has 14 amino acids. V lost 2 bases and J lost 5; bases outside the gene matches: 4. The CDR3 DNA reads TGCAGCGTTGAACTAGCGGGGGGGCCGCACGAGCAGTACTTC. The encoded protein is CSVELAGGPHEQYF.

This clone turned up a few times. The V call is TRBV10-3, the J call TRBJ2-6; 9 bases fit TRBD1. Germline CDR1 is ENHRY and CDR2 is SYGVKD. CDR3 length: 19 amino acids. Trimming cost V 6 bases and J 4 bases; bases outside gene matches: 16. DNA of the CDR3: TGTGCCATCAGCTCAGCTTTTCGGACAGGGGTATCAGGGGCCAACGTCCTGACTTTC. Protein sequence: CAISSAFRTGVSGANVLTF.

The chain carries TRBV9 and TRBJ1-2; tentatively, D is TRBD1 (5 bases). V was clipped by 0 bases and J by 0 bases, with 18 bases between them. Looked up from germline, CDR1 is SGDLS and CDR2 is YYNGEE. CDR3 size: 18 residues. CDR3 nucleotide sequence: TGTGCCAGCAGCGTAGGTGGGGCTCCTAGGAGTGCTAACTATGGCTACACCTTC. This sequence encodes CASSVGGAPRSANYGYTF.

V gene TRBV4-3 combines with J gene TRBJ2-7, with D tentatively TRBD2 (5 bases). Between the trimmed V and J ends, which lost 0 bases and 5 bases, there was a span of 17 bases. CDR3 length equals 16 residues. The germline CDR1 and CDR2 sequences are LGHNA and YSLEER. The CDR3: CASSQDLPGAVHEQYF. The CDR3 DNA follows: TGCGCCAGCAGCCAAGACTTACCTGGAGCGGTCCACGAGCAGTACTTC.

V gene TRBV2 combines with J gene TRBJ1-2; D uncertain. The CDR3 consists of 12 residues. V shed 2 bases and J shed 4 bases, with 5 bases lying between them. CDR1 and CDR2 from the germline V gene are SNHLY and FYNNEI. CDR3 protein: CASSEFCYGYTF. The CDR3 coding sequence is TGTGCCAGCAGTGAATTCTGCTATGGCTACACCTTC.

The rearrangement joins TRBV5-5 to TRBJ2-2; TRBD1 aligns across 8 bases. Germline V gene data show CDR1 as SGHKS and CDR2 as YYEKEE (reference sequence). The CDR3 is 16 residues long. The ends lost 1 base at V and 4 bases at J; junction bases unmatched: 6. The CDR3 nucleotides read TGTGCCAGCAGCTTGCAGGGGGCCGTCGGCACCGGGGAGCTGTTTTTT. This translates into CASSLQGAVGTGELFF.